The clone carrying this T cell receptor (beta chain) was seen a single time. Its target is not known. The record originates from a study of long-term antiretroviral therapy in people with HIV. The study, taken as a whole, reports: In HIV, the repertoires covered a tighter span of CDR3 lengths than in controls.

At survey level, the immunoSEQ assay was run in its v3.0 version. Sequencing was designed to cover roughly 35,000-50,000 T-cell genomes in each sample. Libraries were prepared by immunoSEQ multiplex PCR; TCRdb keeps only in-frame clonotypes and omits some of them. The sample carries about 24,000 clones, about 87% recorded once. CDR3 size: 14 residues. J gave up 8 bases and V 5 bases, and 9 bases lay outside the gene matches. Germline values: CDR1 MNHEY, CDR2 SMNVEV (reference sequence). The sequencing used unsorted PBMCs, collected 1.8 years before starting antiretroviral therapy. The rearrangement links TRBV27 to TRBJ1-2, with 9 bases aligning to TRBD1. The TCR comes from a man aged 45-60 years with HIV. The CDR3 sequence is CASSLGQGLGGYTF. As DNA, the CDR3 is TGTGCCAGCAGTCTGGGACAGGGTCTGGGGGGCTACACCTTC.